The 8 T cell receptor beta chains reported below all come from one sample, sequenced in a study of blood T cell repertoires in COVID-19. The assay was immunoSEQ multiplex PCR, and TCRdb's table has in-frame clones only and misses some. The sample lists about 62,000 clones, more than 60% occurring once. The specimen was peripheral blood. The origin of the receptors is a man aged 55 to 70 with acute or convalescent COVID-19.

The gene calls are TRBV3-1 (or the pseudogene TRBV3-2) and TRBJ1-1; perhaps TRBD1 as D (6 bases). Germline V lookup: CDR1 LGHDT, CDR2 YNNKEL (reference sequence). Trimming pared 2 bases from V and 4 bases from J, leaving 11 bases between. The CDR3 consists of 14 residues. This CDR3 reads CASSQPQGGTEAFF. DNA of the CDR3: TGTGCCAGCAGCCAACCACAGGGTGGCACTGAAGCTTTCTTT.

The chain carries TRBV7-8 and TRBJ2-7; the D gene is possibly TRBD2 (6 bases). Trimming took off 3 bases at V and 5 bases at J, with 14 bases between the two ends. Germline values: CDR1 SGHVS, CDR2 FQNEAQ. This CDR3 spans 14 amino acids. In DNA form, the CDR3 reads TGTGCCAGCAGCTTGGGAGGAGTGGGGGACGAGCAGTACTTC. Residues: CASSLGGVGDEQYF. Together with reference TRBV7-8 and TRBJ2-7, the CDR3 gives the full variable domain: GAGVSQSPRYKVAKRGQDVALRCDPISGHVSLFWYQQALGQGPEFLTYFQNEAQLDKSGLPSDRFFAERPEGSVSTLKIQRTQQEDSAVYLCASSLGGVGDEQYFGPGTRLTVT.

This rearrangement joins TRBV5-5 to TRBJ2-1; the match to TRBD1 covers 7 bases. The CDR3 runs to 16 residues. Unmatched junction bases numbered 12, after V lost 3 bases and J lost 6 bases. Germline lookup yields CDR1 SGHKS and CDR2 YYEKEE (reference sequence). CDR3 loop: CASSSDRARVGNEQFF. In DNA form, the CDR3 reads TGTGCCAGCAGCTCCGACAGGGCGAGGGTTGGCAATGAGCAGTTCTTC.

The V gene is TRBV5-6, the J gene TRBJ2-5; possibly TRBD2 for D (5 bases). In germline, CDR1 is SGHDT, CDR2 YYEEEE. V was cut by 2 bases and J by 2 bases, with 7 bases left in between. The CDR3 has 13 residues. The CDR3 coding sequence is TGTGCCAGCAGCTTTGGGAGTCAAGAGACCCAGTACTTC. Amino acid sequence: CASSFGSQETQYF.

This clone was seen a single time. This rearrangement joins TRBV5-1 to TRBJ2-7; 7 bases map to TRBD2. Looked up from germline, CDR1 is SGHRS and CDR2 is YFSETQ. V was pared by 4 bases and J by 0 bases, with 4 bases of the junction left unmatched. This CDR3 has 14 amino acids. Here the CDR3 reads CASSPSGSSYEQYF. CDR3 DNA sequence: TGCGCCAGCAGCCCTAGCGGAAGCTCCTACGAGCAGTACTTC.

The chain has TRBV2 and TRBJ1-5; D is unclear. The CDR3 sequence is 12 residues long. Germline loops: CDR1 SNHLY, CDR2 FYNNEI. V lost 4 bases and J 5 bases, leaving 6 bases between the germline ends. CDR3 loop: CASSVIDQPQHF. The DNA for the CDR3 is TGTGCCAGCAGTGTAATCGATCAGCCCCAGCATTTT.

CDR3 DNA sequence: TGTGCCAGCAGCTTAGTTAACAGGGGCAATCAGCCCCAGCATTTT. It translates to CASSLVNRGNQPQHF. The chain employs TRBV7-2 and TRBJ1-5, with TRBD1 as a possible D gene (6 bases). CDR3 length: 15 amino acids. The V gene lost 1 base and the J gene lost 2 bases, with 9 bases spanning the gap. Germline-derived CDR1 and CDR2 are SGHTA and FQGNSA.

The CDR3 loop is CASSSSGALRETQYF. CDR3 coding DNA: TGCGCCAGCAGCTCTAGCGGGGCCCTCCGGGAGACCCAGTACTTC. The chain carries TRBV5-1 and TRBJ2-5; 9 nucleotides match TRBD2. The CDR3 spans 15 residues. Looked up from germline, CDR1 is SGHRS and CDR2 is YFSETQ. The V segment lost 3 bases and the J segment 5 bases; nucleotides outside the gene matches: 8.